This T cell receptor beta chain was profiled in a study of blood T cell repertoires in COVID-19. Germline V lookup: CDR1 SQVTM, CDR2 ANQGSEA. V lost 6 bases, J lost 1 base, and 4 bases stayed unmatched. The CDR3 extends over 13 amino acids. Clones were sequenced by immunoSEQ multiplex PCR, and TCRdb holds only the in-frame ones, with some missing. The repertoire consists of approximately 170,000 clones, with around nine tenths occurring once and the leading ten covering about 3.5%. V and J are TRBV29-1 and TRBJ2-3; 7 nucleotides agree with TRBD2. What was sequenced was peripheral blood. The TCR was taken from a man between 65 and 85 years old with acute or convalescent COVID-19. DNA of the CDR3: TGCAGCGTCCCCACTAGCGGCACAGATACGCAGTATTTT. This sequence encodes CSVPTSGTDTQYF.